This T cell receptor (beta chain) was recorded in a study of CD8 T cells in Susac syndrome. The sample holds one count of this clonotype. As yet, its antigen is unknown. Study observations and caveats: The authors acknowledged that the study's TCR sequencing and HLA analysis involved relatively few individuals.

Random hexamers were used to reverse transcribe an amount of roughly 0.45 to 1 ug RNA. The TCR beta CDR3 was amplified by immunoSEQ multiplex PCR across 54 Vbeta, 13 Jbeta. Each CDR3 protein is one row after TCRdb ran MiXCR on the immunoSEQ multiplex PCR reads. The table shows a few hundred thousand distinct CDR3 sequences, with more than 85% occurring only once. The germline CDR1 and CDR2 sequences are LNHDA and SQIVND (reference sequence). The V gene lost 8 bases and the J gene lost 2 bases, with 13 bases spanning the gap. This CDR3 has 13 amino acids. The study used treatment-naive patients who had stable or active relapsing-remitting disease as multiple sclerosis controls.

The sequencing sample was made of CD8+ T cells from PBMCs. The chain couples TRBV19 to TRBJ2-7; D might be TRBD2 (7 bases). This TCR was sampled from a human donor with multiple sclerosis. The CDR3 DNA is TGTGCCAGTCGGGGGGCAGGGGCCTACGAGCAGTACTTC. Its protein is CASRGAGAYEQYF.